The clone carrying this T cell receptor beta chain was detected only once. Germline trimming cut 0 bases from V and 6 bases from J; bases unmatched to any gene: 3. The germline V gene encodes CDR1 MNHNS and CDR2 SASEGT. This CDR3 comprises 15 residues. This record comes from a study of blood T cell repertoires in COVID-19. Profiling relied on immunoSEQ multiplex PCR, and the TCRdb table lists in-frame clones only, not all of them. This table has fewer than 300,000 clones, around four fifths appearing once. The chain combines TRBV6-1 with TRBJ2-3, with 10 nucleotides matching TRBD2. Sequencing was done on a sample of peripheral blood. This TCR was sampled from an elderly man with acute or convalescent COVID-19. The CDR3 nucleotides read TGTGCCAGCAGTGAAGCACTAGCGGGAATGGATACGCAGTATTTT. Amino acid sequence: CASSEALAGMDTQYF.